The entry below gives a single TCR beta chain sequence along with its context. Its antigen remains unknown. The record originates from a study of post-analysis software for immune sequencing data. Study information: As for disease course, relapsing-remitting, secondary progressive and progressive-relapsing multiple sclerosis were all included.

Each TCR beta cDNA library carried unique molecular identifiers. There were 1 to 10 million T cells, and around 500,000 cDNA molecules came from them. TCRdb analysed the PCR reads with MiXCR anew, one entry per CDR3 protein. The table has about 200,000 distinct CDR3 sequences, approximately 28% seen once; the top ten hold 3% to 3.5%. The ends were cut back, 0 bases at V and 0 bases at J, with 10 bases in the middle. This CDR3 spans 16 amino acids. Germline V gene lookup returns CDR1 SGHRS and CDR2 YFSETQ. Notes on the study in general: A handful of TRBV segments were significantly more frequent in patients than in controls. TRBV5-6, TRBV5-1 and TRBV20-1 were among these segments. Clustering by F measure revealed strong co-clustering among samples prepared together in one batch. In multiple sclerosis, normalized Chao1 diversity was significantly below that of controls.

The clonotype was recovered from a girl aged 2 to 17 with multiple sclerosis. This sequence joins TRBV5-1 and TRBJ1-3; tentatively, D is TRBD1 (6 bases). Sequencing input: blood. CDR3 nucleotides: TGCGCCAGCAGCTTGGGACAGGCCTTCTCTGGAAACACCATATATTTT. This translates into CASSLGQAFSGNTIYF.